The 29 T cell receptor beta chains given below trace back to one sample, sequenced in a study of regulatory T cells in long-lasting Graves disease. With iRepertoire HTBI primers and Arm-PCR of CDR3 regions, TCR beta libraries were built. TCRdb reprocessed the multiplex PCR reads with MiXCR, giving one entry per CDR3 protein. The repertoire has about 470,000 distinct CDR3 sequences, 20% to 25% of them found once; the top ten carry roughly 6.9%. Time point of the sample: persistent/refractory GD, antithyroid drugs over 5 years with positive TRAb. Preparation of the TCR library used RNA extracted from PBMCs. The sequences come from peripheral blood mononuclear cells (PBMCs), collected when the disease was refractory, from a patient treated with antithyroid drugs. All receptors come from a female donor with Graves disease.

This clonotype was observed many times. V usage is TRBV20-1 and J usage is TRBJ2-7; D is uncertain. Between the trimmed V and J ends, which lost 3 bases and 2 bases, there was a span of 14 bases. Germline V gene data show CDR1 as DFQATT and CDR2 as SNEGSKA (reference sequence). There are 14 residues in the CDR3. The CDR3 DNA reads as TGCAGTGCTAGGGTTCCAGCCTCCCCCTACGAGCAGTACTTC. Protein: CSARVPASPYEQYF.

In its sample, this clonotype was seen many times. The chain carries TRBV12-3 or TRBV12-4 and TRBJ2-5, with D perhaps TRBD1 or TRBD2 (6 bases each). V was cut by 6 bases and J by 3 bases, with 17 bases left in between. The CDR3 is 15 amino acids. The CDR3 nucleotides are TGTGCCAGCAGCTCCGAGGGGGGCGCAGAAGAGACCCAGTACTTC. Translated: CASSSEGGAEETQYF.

This chain joins TRBV19 and TRBJ1-6, with TRBD1 identical over 9 bases. Trimming cost V 5 bases and J 7 bases; bases outside gene matches: 9. There are 16 residues in the CDR3. Germline-derived CDR1 and CDR2 are LNHDA and SQIVND (reference sequence). CDR3 DNA: TGTGCCAGTAGTTGGCCCGGGACAGGGAACAATTCACCCCTCCACTTT. This codes for CASSWPGTGNNSPLHF.

The rearrangement links TRBV3-1 to TRBJ2-7; D is ambiguous. Deletions cut 0 bases from V and 1 base from J, with 16 bases between. Germline loops: CDR1 LGHDT, CDR2 YNNKEL (reference sequence). The CDR3 consists of 17 residues. CDR3 bases: TGTGCCAGCAGCCAAGATGTAATAATGAGCCTATCCTACGAGCAGTACTTC. Translating it yields CASSQDVIMSLSYEQYF.

This clonotype came up a few times. The CDR3 here is CASSLVTNEKLFF. CDR3 DNA sequence: TGTGCCAGCAGCTTAGTGACTAATGAAAAACTGTTTTTT. The chain carries TRBV7-2 and TRBJ1-4; no clear D. Trimming pared 1 base from V and 2 bases from J, leaving 2 bases between. This CDR3 is 13 amino acids long. Germline CDR1 is SGHTA and CDR2 is FQGNSA.

In this sample, this clonotype turned up many times. The J gene is TRBJ1-3, the V gene TRBV2, with D unclear. Trimming took off 4 bases at V and 2 bases at J, with 9 bases between the two ends. Per the germline V gene, CDR1 is SNHLY and CDR2 is FYNNEI. The length of the CDR3 is 14 residues. CDR3: CASSVSWTGNTIYF. In DNA, the CDR3 is TGTGCCAGCAGTGTCTCCTGGACTGGAAACACCATATATTTT.

The chain combines TRBV9 with TRBJ1-4; D remains ambiguous. Germline V gene lookup returns CDR1 SGDLS and CDR2 YYNGEE. The V and J ends lost 2 bases and 0 bases respectively, with 17 bases between them. The CDR3 has 18 amino acids. The CDR3 sequence is CASSVDGSRRTTNEKLFF. The CDR3 DNA sequence: TGTGCCAGCAGCGTGGACGGAAGTCGACGGACAACTAATGAAAAACTGTTTTTT.

This clonotype showed up many times. The rearrangement uses TRBV28 and TRBJ1-2, with a weak D call TRBD1 (5 bases). The CDR3 sequence is 17 residues long. The germline CDR1 and CDR2 sequences are MDHEN and SYDVKM. Deletions cut 6 bases from V and 8 bases from J, with 28 bases between. The CDR3 region has the DNA TGTGCCAGCAGCCCGAGGAGGGGCCTTGTTTTTCTCGGAGGCTACACCTTC. Protein sequence: CASSPRRGLVFLGGYTF.

This clonotype has a handful of counts. The chain combines TRBV20-1 with TRBJ2-3; 9 nucleotides align to TRBD2. CDR1 is DFQATT, CDR2 SNEGSKA, per germline (reference sequence). The CDR3 runs 16 residues. V shed 2 bases, J shed 2 bases, and the junction held 8 bases outside the gene matches. The CDR3 loop is CSARMAGGPYTDTQYF. The CDR3 DNA is TGCAGTGCTAGAATGGCGGGAGGGCCTTACACAGATACGCAGTATTTT.

The chain carries TRBV29-1 and TRBJ2-5; D not certain. The CDR3 is 13 residues long. The ends were cut back, 2 bases at V and 9 bases at J, with 16 bases in the middle. Germline assignment: CDR1 SQVTM and CDR2 ANQGSEA. The CDR3 DNA sequence: TGCAGCGTTGAACAACTACTTTTTAGATCCCAGTACTTC. Its translation is CSVEQLLFRSQYF.

This clonotype was recorded many times. This chain connects TRBV3-1 to TRBJ2-5, with D perhaps TRBD2 (6 bases). V was clipped by 5 bases and J by 4 bases, with 17 bases between them. Per germline, CDR1 LGHDT and CDR2 YNNKEL (reference sequence). The CDR3 is 15 residues long. In DNA, the CDR3 is TGTGCCAGCAGCGTCACCCTAGCGTCCCCAGAGACCCAGTACTTC. It yields the protein CASSVTLASPETQYF.

The chain recombines TRBV6-1 with TRBJ2-2; D possibly corresponds to TRBD2 (7 bases). There are 16 residues in the CDR3. Germline V gene sequence: CDR1 MNHNS, CDR2 SASEGT. The germline V and J ends were trimmed by 2 bases and 3 bases, with 13 bases remaining between them. The CDR3 loop reads CASSERGGWDTGELFF. The DNA for the CDR3 is TGTGCCAGCAGTGAAAGGGGGGGCTGGGACACCGGGGAGCTGTTTTTT.

V is TRBV7-9 and J is TRBJ2-7, with TRBD1 matching over 7 bases. CDR3 length: 19 amino acids. From germline, CDR1 is SEHNR and CDR2 FQNEAQ (reference sequence). V was clipped by 2 bases and J by 0 bases; unmatched bases: 16. The CDR3 bases are TGTGCCAGCAGCTTATATCAGGACAGGTCCTACTCGAGCTCCTACGAGCAGTACTTC. As protein: CASSLYQDRSYSSSYEQYF. The entire variable domain, with the rest obtained from reference TRBV7-9 and TRBJ2-7, is as follows: DTGVSQNPRHKITKRGQNVTFRCDPISEHNRLYWYRQTLGQGPEFLTYFQNEAQLEKSRLLSDRFSAERPKGSFSTLEIQRTEQGDSAMYLCASSLYQDRSYSSSYEQYFGPGTRLTVT.

This clonotype was observed many times. The chain has TRBV28 and TRBJ1-1, with D tentatively TRBD1 (5 bases). V shed 8 bases and J shed 3 bases, with 13 bases lying between them. Germline lookup yields CDR1 MDHEN and CDR2 SYDVKM. The CDR3 runs to 13 residues. The CDR3 region has the DNA TGTGCCAGCCTTAACCCGGGGCACACTGAAGCTTTCTTT. The encoded protein is CASLNPGHTEAFF.

V gene TRBV12-3 or TRBV12-4 combines with J gene TRBJ1-4, with D unclear. V shed 1 base and J shed 14 bases, with 11 bases lying between them. The CDR3 loop spans 12 amino acids. CDR3 in DNA: TGTGCCAGCAGTTTAGGGTACCAAGGGCTGTTTTTT. It encodes CASSLGYQGLFF.

The chain has TRBV28 and TRBJ1-1; D unresolved. The germline V gene encodes CDR1 MDHEN and CDR2 SYDVKM. The germline V and J ends were trimmed by 7 bases and 1 base, with 16 bases remaining between them. CDR3 size: 15 residues. CDR3 region: CASTPAASRNTEAFF. DNA for the CDR3: TGTGCCAGCACCCCGGCCGCCAGCAGGAACACTGAAGCTTTCTTT.

The chain couples TRBV15 to TRBJ2-5, with D unclear. V was cut by 1 base and J by 5 bases, with 11 bases left in between. Germline V CDR1 and CDR2: LNHNV, YYDKDF (reference sequence). The CDR3 consists of 14 residues. This CDR3 is CATSRGRNRETQYF. DNA for the CDR3: TGTGCCACCAGCAGAGGACGGAATAGGGAGACCCAGTACTTC.

The count of this clonotype is one. This chain links TRBV28 with TRBJ2-3; D is undetermined. From germline, CDR1 is MDHEN and CDR2 SYDVKM. The CDR3 covers 14 residues. Trimming stripped 3 bases from V and 4 bases from J, with 11 bases between. CDR3 DNA: TGTGCCAGCAGTTTTAGCTCGACCGCAGATACGCAGTATTTT. This sequence encodes CASSFSSTADTQYF. Using reference TRBV28 and TRBJ2-3 for the parts outside the CDR3, the full variable domain is DVKVTQSSRYLVKRTGEKVFLECVQDMDHENMFWYRQDPGLGLRLIYFSYDVKMKEKGDIPEGYSVSREKKERFSLILESASTNQTSMYLCASSFSSTADTQYFGPGTRLTVL.

This clonotype was seen a handful of times. The gene calls are TRBV28 and TRBJ1-5; D is undetermined. The germline V and J ends were trimmed by 5 bases and 3 bases, with 17 bases remaining between them. The CDR3 consists of 16 residues. The V gene's germline CDR1 is MDHEN and CDR2 SYDVKM. CDR3 bases: TGTGCCAGCAGTCCAAGAGGGCGGTCCCACAATCAGCCCCAGCATTTT. Translated: CASSPRGRSHNQPQHF.

In its sample, this clonotype was seen many times. The V gene is TRBV2, the J gene TRBJ2-5, with TRBD1 matching 7 bases. The junction had 14 bases not matched to a gene; V was cut back by 6 bases and J by 4 bases. CDR3 length: 16 residues. Germline CDR1 is SNHLY and CDR2 is FYNNEI. The chain's CDR3 is CASSFIIGDSRETQYF. The CDR3 DNA sequence: TGTGCCAGCAGCTTCATTATCGGGGACAGCCGAGAGACCCAGTACTTC.

This clonotype was counted ten times or more. The CDR3 region is CSAKPPVGTPYEQYF. CDR3 DNA sequence: TGCAGTGCTAAGCCGCCCGTTGGGACACCCTACGAGCAGTACTTC. The rearrangement links TRBV20-1 to TRBJ2-7, with a possible D match to TRBD1 (6 bases). The CDR3 is made up of 15 amino acids. From germline, CDR1 is DFQATT and CDR2 SNEGSKA (reference sequence). Trimming left V 4 bases short and J 2 bases short, with 18 bases between.

This clonotype was seen many times. The CDR3: CATQRGDVHEQYF. As DNA, the CDR3 is TGTGCCACCCAGCGGGGGGATGTCCACGAGCAGTACTTC. The chain couples TRBV6-1 to TRBJ2-7; 9 nucleotides align to TRBD2. In germline, CDR1 is MNHNS, CDR2 SASEGT. With V trimmed by 10 bases and J by 5 bases, 9 bases remained unmatched. The CDR3 spans 13 residues.

The V and J genes are TRBV12-3 or TRBV12-4 and TRBJ1-1, with D hard to call. This CDR3 spans 13 amino acids. Trimming stripped 0 bases from V and 4 bases from J, with 6 bases between. CDR3 coding DNA: TGTGCCAGCAGTTTAGCCGAGGGCACTGAAGCTTTCTTT. Its translation is CASSLAEGTEAFF.

This clonotype was recorded many times. The rearrangement joins TRBV28 to TRBJ1-1; D is perhaps TRBD1 (5 bases). Germline CDR1 MDHEN, CDR2 SYDVKM. The CDR3 spans 13 residues. Trimming shortened V by 7 bases and J by 8 bases, and 17 bases separated the two germline ends. CDR3: CASTADGYREAFF. The CDR3 DNA sequence: TGTGCCAGCACCGCCGACGGATACAGGGAAGCTTTCTTT.

This clonotype was detected only a few times. The genes are TRBV2 and TRBJ1-5; D gene ambiguous. Germline values: CDR1 SNHLY, CDR2 FYNNEI. The CDR3 totals 16 residues. The germline V and J ends were trimmed by 4 bases and 0 bases, with 13 bases remaining between them. CDR3: CASSVISFDSNQPQHF. DNA for the CDR3: TGTGCCAGCAGTGTCATCAGCTTCGATAGCAATCAGCCCCAGCATTTT.

On this clonotype: A much larger clone differs by one base, so this may be a read error. The V gene is TRBV15, the J gene TRBJ2-5; 9 nucleotides align to TRBD2. The CDR3 runs 18 residues. The germline gives CDR1 LNHNV, CDR2 YYDKDF (reference sequence). The CDR3 DNA follows: TGTGCCACCAACAGAGATCTGCGGAGACTAGCGGCCCAAGAGACCCAGTACTTC. Encoded protein: CATNRDLRRLAAQETQYF.

The rearrangement uses TRBV5-1 and TRBJ1-2, with D perhaps TRBD1 (5 bases). V gave up 4 bases and J gave up 1 base, with 8 bases separating them. The germline V gene has CDR1 SGHRS and CDR2 YFSETQ. The CDR3 length is 13 residues. The CDR3: CASSQGNNYGYTF. In DNA form, the CDR3 reads TGCGCCAGCAGCCAGGGAAATAACTATGGCTACACCTTC. Complete variable domain (other parts from reference TRBV5-1 and TRBJ1-2): KAGVTQTPRYLIKTRGQQVTLSCSPISGHRSVSWYQQTPGQGLQFLFEYFSETQRNKGNFPGRFSGRQFSNSRSEMNVSTLELGDSALYLCASSQGNNYGYTFGSGTRLTVV.

This clonotype has just a few counts. The chain is built from TRBV29-1 and TRBJ2-2; perhaps TRBD2 as D (5 bases). Looked up from germline, CDR1 is SQVTM and CDR2 is ANQGSEA. CDR3 length equals 16 residues. V was pared by 4 bases and J by 3 bases, with 18 bases between. The DNA for the CDR3 is TGCAGCGTTGCGGGGTTTATGAGTGAGGACACCGGGGAGCTGTTTTTT. This gives the protein CSVAGFMSEDTGELFF.

The rearrangement links TRBV28 to TRBJ2-7, with 11 bases fitting TRBD2. Germline CDR1 is MDHEN and CDR2 is SYDVKM. The V segment lost 5 bases and the J segment 0 bases; nucleotides outside the gene matches: 12. The CDR3 sequence is 18 residues long. The CDR3 here is CASSKPGGTSGPSYEQYF. CDR3 in DNA: TGTGCCAGCAGTAAGCCAGGGGGGACTAGCGGACCCTCCTACGAGCAGTACTTC.